Below, 16 T cell receptor beta chains from the same sample are listed, as sequenced in a study of early T cells in non-severe SARS-CoV-2 infection. TCRdb analysed the 5' RACE reads with MiXCR anew, one entry per CDR3 protein. The repertoire holds about 80,000 distinct CDR3 sequences, with roughly 9.6% as singletons. Sequenced: whole blood. The origin of the receptors is an adult who was a healthcare worker with PCR-confirmed SARS-CoV-2 infection or an uninfected control (not recorded which).

This clonotype was observed many times. V is TRBV27 and J is TRBJ1-1; D is ambiguous. This CDR3 spans 13 amino acids. Deletions cut 2 bases from V and 7 bases from J, with 11 bases between. Germline assignment: CDR1 MNHEY and CDR2 SMNVEV (reference sequence). The CDR3 region is CASSLRAAVEAFF. DNA of the CDR3: TGTGCCAGCAGTTTAAGGGCTGCCGTTGAAGCTTTCTTT.

Only a few counts were recorded for this clonotype. This sequence joins TRBV27 and TRBJ1-5; no clear D. Germline V lookup: CDR1 MNHEY, CDR2 SMNVEV (reference sequence). Trimming took 5 bases from V and 3 from J, leaving 8 bases between them. CDR3 size: 13 residues. DNA for the CDR3: TGTGCCAGCAGTCTCGAAAACAATCAGCCCCAGCATTTT. This sequence encodes CASSLENNQPQHF.

In the case of this clonotype: This may arise from a read error, as a much more abundant clone is one base away. The V gene is TRBV9, the J gene TRBJ2-2; D not resolved. The CDR3 consists of 15 residues. Germline lookup yields CDR1 SGDLS and CDR2 YYNGEE. The CDR3 protein is CAGSVEAEYPGELFF. As DNA, the CDR3 is TGTGCCGGCAGCGTAGAGGCTGAGTACCCCGGGGAGCTGTTTTTT.

A note on this clonotype: A much bigger clone sits one base away, suggesting this may be a read error. V and J are TRBV19 and TRBJ2-3; a weak D match, TRBD2 (5 bases). This CDR3 is built from 13 residues. The germline V and J ends were trimmed by 8 bases and 2 bases, with 11 bases remaining between them. The germline V gene encodes CDR1 LNHDA and CDR2 SQIVND (reference sequence). The CDR3 spells CASGPAATDTQYF. As DNA, the CDR3 is TGTGCCAGTGGGCCAGCGGCCACAGATACGCAGTATTTT.

The chain has TRBV6-5 and TRBJ2-3, with TRBD1 identical over 9 bases. The V gene end was trimmed by 6 bases and the J gene end by 4 bases; junction bases not matched to a gene: 11. The germline CDR1 and CDR2 sequences are MNHEY and SVGAGI. This CDR3 comprises 16 residues. This chain's CDR3 is CASRRQGVGYADTQYF. CDR3 in DNA: TGTGCCAGCAGGAGACAGGGGGTCGGTTATGCAGATACGCAGTATTTT.

This clonotype was detected many times. The chain carries TRBV7-3 and TRBJ2-3, with 7 nucleotides matching TRBD2. The germline V gene encodes CDR1 SGHTA and CDR2 FQGTGA. This CDR3 comprises 17 residues. The J segment lost 2 bases and the V segment lost 5 bases, leaving 13 bases of the junction unmatched. DNA of the CDR3: TGTGCCAGCAGCCAAGGGTTGACTAGCTGGTCCACAGATACGCAGTATTTT. It is translated as CASSQGLTSWSTDTQYF.

This clonotype was detected many times. This rearrangement joins TRBV4-2 to TRBJ2-3; maybe TRBD2 (6 bases). Germline V gene data show CDR1 as LGHNA and CDR2 as YNFKEQ. V was cut by 5 bases and J by 2 bases, with 17 bases left in between. This CDR3 comprises 16 residues. The CDR3 is CASSKESGGPTDTQYF. The CDR3 coding sequence is TGTGCCAGCAGCAAGGAGTCCGGGGGACCCACAGATACGCAGTATTTT.

This clonotype was detected ten times or more. This chain connects TRBV2 to TRBJ1-6; D unclear. Germline loops: CDR1 SNHLY, CDR2 FYNNEI. V shed 4 bases and J shed 14 bases, with 6 bases lying between them. This CDR3 has 10 residues. This CDR3 is CASSGYTLHF. The CDR3 region has the DNA TGTGCCAGCAGTGGTTACACCCTCCACTTT.

This clonotype has ten or more counts. The chain uses TRBV28 and TRBJ2-6; TRBD2 matches at 7 bases. The junction had 5 bases not matched to a gene; V was cut back by 5 bases and J by 4 bases. The length of the CDR3 is 15 residues. The germline V gene has CDR1 MDHEN and CDR2 SYDVKM. The CDR3 DNA sequence: TGTGCCAGCAGTCCGGGGGGTACAGGGGCCAACGTCCTGACTTTC. Residues: CASSPGGTGANVLTF.

This clonotype appeared many times. V usage is TRBV10-3 and J usage is TRBJ1-5, with a tentative D call TRBD1 (5 bases). Germline CDR1 reads ENHRY; CDR2 reads SYGVKD. Between the trimmed V and J ends, which lost 10 bases and 4 bases, there was a span of 14 bases. The CDR3 spans 13 residues. The CDR3 coding sequence is TGTGCCACGGGTCTCGGGGCGAATCAGCCCCAGCATTTT. Its translation is CATGLGANQPQHF.

This clonotype was seen at least ten times. CDR3 sequence: CSARKDRNTEAFF. The CDR3 DNA sequence: TGCAGTGCTAGAAAAGACAGGAACACTGAAGCTTTCTTT. The rearrangement uses TRBV20-1 and TRBJ1-1; D possibly corresponds to TRBD1 (5 bases). Trimming cost V 2 bases and J 1 base, with 8 bases left between them. The CDR3 has 13 amino acids. Germline V CDR1 and CDR2: DFQATT, SNEGSKA (reference sequence).

In its sample, this clonotype was seen many times. The rearrangement joins TRBV11-2 to TRBJ2-3, with D unresolved. V lost 5 bases, J lost 6 bases, and 18 bases lay in between. The CDR3 is 15 amino acids. The germline CDR1 and CDR2 sequences are SGHAT and FQNNGV. CDR3 protein: CASSIMPSPWDTQYF. In DNA form, the CDR3 reads TGTGCCAGCAGCATAATGCCCTCCCCATGGGATACGCAGTATTTT.

In this sample, this clonotype turned up many times. The CDR3 region has the DNA TGTGCCAGCGGAGAGTTTGCCTGGACAGGGGGAACCGGGGAGCTGTTTTTT. Translated, it gives CASGEFAWTGGTGELFF. The chain employs TRBV28 and TRBJ2-2, with 10 bases lining up with TRBD1. This CDR3 comprises 17 residues. J gave up 5 bases and V 8 bases, and 14 bases lay outside the gene matches. Germline CDR1 is MDHEN and CDR2 is SYDVKM. The entire variable domain, with the rest obtained from reference TRBV28 and TRBJ2-2, is as follows: DVKVTQSSRYLVKRTGEKVFLECVQDMDHENMFWYRQDPGLGLRLIYFSYDVKMKEKGDIPEGYSVSREKKERFSLILESASTNQTSMYLCASGEFAWTGGTGELFFGEGSRLTVL.

This clonotype was recorded at least ten times. The J gene is TRBJ2-3, the V gene TRBV20-1; no clear D gene. The V end was cut by 3 bases, the J end by 1 base, with 11 bases between. CDR1 DFQATT and CDR2 SNEGSKA come from the germline V gene (reference sequence). CDR3 length: 14 residues. CDR3 protein: CSASPPTRTDTQYF. DNA for the CDR3: TGCAGTGCTAGCCCGCCAACACGCACAGATACGCAGTATTTT.

This clonotype was detected many times. This sequence joins TRBV7-2 and TRBJ2-3; D gene uncertain. Between the trimmed V and J ends, which lost 5 bases and 6 bases, there was a span of 15 bases. The CDR3 is made up of 14 amino acids. Germline V lookup: CDR1 SGHTA, CDR2 FQGNSA. In DNA form, the CDR3 reads TGTGCCAGCAGCCCCTCGCCCGGATGGGATACGCAGTATTTT. This codes for CASSPSPGWDTQYF.

This clonotype was seen a handful of times. V and J are TRBV5-1 and TRBJ2-1; D unresolved. V lost 0 bases, J lost 3 bases, and 13 bases lay in between. The V gene's germline CDR1 is SGHRS and CDR2 YFSETQ. CDR3 length: 16 residues. CDR3 sequence reads: CASSLVVGRNYNEQFF. The CDR3 nucleotides read TGCGCCAGCAGCTTGGTCGTCGGACGGAACTACAATGAGCAGTTCTTC.